A selection of T cell receptor beta chains follows, all from one sample in a study of shared clonotypes between healthy human individuals. Sequenced by immunoSEQ multiplex PCR; TCRdb stores in-frame clones only, minus some. The sample comprises some 740,000 clones, roughly 92% of which are singletons, and nearly 25% rests with the top ten. The specimen was naive CD8+ T cells sorted from blood. These receptors originate from a man younger than 45 in good health. Both conserved end residues are part of each CDR3. Each record gives: J gene, V gene, CDR3 protein.

j_gene: TRBJ1-1
v_gene: TRBV5-6
CDR3aa: CASSSPGQNTEAFF

j_gene: TRBJ2-2
v_gene: TRBV10-2
CDR3aa: CASEDRADGELFF

j_gene: TRBJ2-3
v_gene: TRBV5-1
CDR3aa: CASSLAGLAASTDTQYF

j_gene: TRBJ2-7
v_gene: TRBV5-1
CDR3aa: CASSLVYSDEQYF

j_gene: TRBJ2-7
v_gene: TRBV4-1
CDR3aa: CASSQEPGDYEQYF

j_gene: TRBJ2-2
v_gene: TRBV28
CDR3aa: CASSFTRELFF

j_gene: TRBJ1-2
v_gene: TRBV6-4
CDR3aa: CASSDYGGYGYTF

j_gene: TRBJ1-1
v_gene: TRBV7-8
CDR3aa: CASSLVGQGNTEAFF

j_gene: TRBJ2-7
v_gene: TRBV27
CDR3aa: CASSPGAAYEQYF

j_gene: TRBJ1-2
v_gene: TRBV9
CDR3aa: CASSPGGRDGYTF

j_gene: TRBJ2-7
v_gene: TRBV7-9
CDR3aa: CASSSPGRPYEQYF

j_gene: TRBJ2-1
v_gene: TRBV5-1
CDR3aa: CASSSTHIHRVSSYNEQFF

j_gene: TRBJ2-1
v_gene: TRBV7-9
CDR3aa: CASSATRDTYNEQFF

j_gene: TRBJ2-7
v_gene: TRBV15
CDR3aa: CATSNDSKIWTRTPYEQYF

j_gene: TRBJ2-7
v_gene: TRBV25-1
CDR3aa: CASSELSRDRPYEQYF

j_gene: TRBJ2-3
v_gene: TRBV28
CDR3aa: CASSLISPVDTQYF

j_gene: TRBJ2-5
v_gene: TRBV11-3
CDR3aa: CASSPRGQQETQYF

j_gene: TRBJ2-1
v_gene: TRBV6-5
CDR3aa: CASSTSGRSYNEQFF

j_gene: TRBJ2-1
v_gene: TRBV29-1
CDR3aa: CSADQSSYNEQFF

j_gene: TRBJ2-3
v_gene: TRBV15
CDR3aa: CATRDNGLDSQYF

j_gene: TRBJ2-2
v_gene: TRBV5-4
CDR3aa: CASTDFGTASSGELFF

j_gene: TRBJ1-2
v_gene: TRBV10-2
CDR3aa: CASQGPTGTNYGYTF

j_gene: TRBJ1-5
v_gene: TRBV28
CDR3aa: CASSPGGRRDQPQHF

j_gene: TRBJ2-1
v_gene: TRBV9
CDR3aa: CASSSVSRGDNEQFF

j_gene: TRBJ2-2
v_gene: TRBV9
CDR3aa: CASGGAALNTGELFF

j_gene: TRBJ1-1
v_gene: TRBV10-2
CDR3aa: CASSESKGEMTEMNTEAFF

j_gene: TRBJ2-3
v_gene: TRBV5-1
CDR3aa: CASSFTGRWTDTQYF

j_gene: TRBJ2-3
v_gene: TRBV10-3
CDR3aa: CAISDGQGPDTQYF

j_gene: TRBJ2-5
v_gene: TRBV9
CDR3aa: CASSPRHRPGRGETQYF

j_gene: TRBJ2-2
v_gene: TRBV9
CDR3aa: CASSVRAKGTGELFF

j_gene: TRBJ1-2
v_gene: TRBV4-3
CDR3aa: CASSQDTVGGYGYTF

j_gene: TRBJ1-1
v_gene: TRBV5-1
CDR3aa: CASSHTPGNTEAFF

j_gene: TRBJ2-4
v_gene: TRBV5-8
CDR3aa: CASSLTRGLSQNIQYF

j_gene: TRBJ2-1
v_gene: TRBV11-3
CDR3aa: CASSLGGGRSYNEQFF

j_gene: TRBJ1-5
v_gene: TRBV27
CDR3aa: CASSLSGLYSNQPQHF

j_gene: TRBJ2-7
v_gene: TRBV7-2
CDR3aa: CASSLSTGNEQYF

j_gene: TRBJ2-3
v_gene: TRBV29-1
CDR3aa: CSVELEDTQYF

j_gene: TRBJ1-1
v_gene: TRBV9
CDR3aa: CASSGDDVNTEAFF

j_gene: TRBJ2-5
v_gene: TRBV6-5
CDR3aa: CASSFRPDTYQETQYF

j_gene: TRBJ2-7
v_gene: TRBV18
CDR3aa: CASSPNGRSDYEQYF

j_gene: TRBJ2-1
v_gene: TRBV2
CDR3aa: CASQTGVGLAGGEQFF